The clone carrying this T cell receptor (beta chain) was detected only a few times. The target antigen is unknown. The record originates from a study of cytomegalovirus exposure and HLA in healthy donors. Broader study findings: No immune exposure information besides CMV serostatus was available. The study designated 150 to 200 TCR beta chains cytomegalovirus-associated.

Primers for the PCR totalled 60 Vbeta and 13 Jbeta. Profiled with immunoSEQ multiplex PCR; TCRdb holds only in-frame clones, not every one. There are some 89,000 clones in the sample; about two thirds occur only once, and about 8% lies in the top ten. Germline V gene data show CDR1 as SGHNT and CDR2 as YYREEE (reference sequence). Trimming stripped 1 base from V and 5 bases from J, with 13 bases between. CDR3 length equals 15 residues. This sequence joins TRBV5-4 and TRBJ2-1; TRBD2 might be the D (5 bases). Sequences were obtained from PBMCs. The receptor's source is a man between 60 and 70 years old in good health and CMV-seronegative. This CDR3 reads CASSLRIGENNEQFF. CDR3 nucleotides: TGTGCCAGCAGCTTGAGGATCGGGGAGAACAATGAGCAGTTCTTC.